These T cell receptor beta chains were read from a single sample in a study of blood T cell repertoires in COVID-19. The table came from immunoSEQ multiplex PCR; TCRdb's copy has only in-frame clones and leaves some out. In the table there are under 300,000 clones, 80% to 90% of which are singletons. Source material: PBMCs or T cells enriched from blood (not recorded which). These receptors all come from a woman between 50 and 59 years old who had recovered from COVID-19. CDR3s include the opening cysteine and the closing phenylalanine or tryptophan. D genes are given only for firm matches. The size entry is marked missing in some rows and otherwise reads once, few, many or a size class.

TRBD1 | TRBJ1-1 | - | TRBV10-2 | TGCGCCAGCAGCCCAATCCGGGGACAGGGGAACACTGAAGCTTTCTTT | CASSPIRGQGNTEAFF
- | TRBJ1-1 | - | TRBV5-4 | TGTGCCAGCAGCCGCGGCGGGTCAACCCTGAACACTGAAGCTTTCTTT | CASSRGGSTLNTEAFF
- | TRBJ2-7 | - | TRBV7-2 | TGTGCCAGCAGCTTACCGGGACTGAGCTACGAGCAGTACTTC | CASSLPGLSYEQYF
- | TRBJ1-5 | - | TRBV6-4 | TGTGCCAGCAGTGAGGAGGCCAATCAGCCCCAGCATTTT | CASSEEANQPQHF
- | TRBJ2-1 | - | TRBV15 | TGTGCCACCAGCAGAGATCGGCGGTATGAGCAGTTCTTC | CATSRDRRYEQFF
- | TRBJ1-3 | - | TRBV5-1 | TGCGCCAGCAGTCGATCTACAGATACTGGAAACACCATATATTTT | CASSRSTDTGNTIYF
TRBD1 | TRBJ2-7 | - | TRBV27 | TGTGCCAGCAGTTCCAGGGGGAGTTCGTCCTACGAGCAGTACTTC | CASSSRGSSSYEQYF
- | TRBJ2-1 | - | TRBV10-3 | TGTGCCATCAGTGTAGCGCGGTCCGGCGGTGAGCAGTTCTTC | CAISVARSGGEQFF
TRBD1 | TRBJ1-5 | - | TRBV6-5 | TGTGCCAGCAGCCCCGGACAGGGGGCGCGTCAGCCCCAGCATTTT | CASSPGQGARQPQHF
- | TRBJ2-7 | - | TRBV2 | TGTGCCAGCAGTAGAGCTTCCTACGAGCAGTACTTC | CASSRASYEQYF
- | TRBJ1-1 | - | TRBV28 | TGTGCCAGCAGGTCTACAGGGTCAGCTTTCTTT | CASRSTGSAFF
- | TRBJ1-1 | - | TRBV6-4 | TGTGCCAGCAGGAGGTCAATGAACACTGAAGCTTTCTTT | CASRRSMNTEAFF
TRBD1 | TRBJ1-3 | - | TRBV7-9 | TGTGCCAGCAGCTTTGGGGACAGGTTTTACTCTGGAAACACCATATATTTT | CASSFGDRFYSGNTIYF
TRBD2 | TRBJ2-7 | - | TRBV7-8 | TGTGCCAGCAGTTGGACTAGCGGGACCACCTACGAGCAGTACTTC | CASSWTSGTTYEQYF
- | TRBJ2-7 | - | TRBV28 | TGTGCCAGCGGAAGGAGGAGCGAGCAGTACTTC | CASGRRSEQYF
TRBD2 | TRBJ2-7 | - | TRBV19 | TGTGCCAGTAGCACGGGGACTAGCGGAATTTGGGAGCAGTACTTC | CASSTGTSGIWEQYF
- | TRBJ1-5 | few | TRBV6-1 | TGTGCCAGCAGTGAAGCTGGAAAATGGTGGGGGGGTCGAAGCAATCAGCCCCAGCATTTT | CASSEAGKWWGGRSNQPQHF
TRBD1 | TRBJ1-2 | - | TRBV5-1 | TGCGCCAGCAGCTTGTCCCCCACAGGGGGCAACTATGGCTACACCTTC | CASSLSPTGGNYGYTF
TRBD2 | TRBJ2-7 | - | TRBV7-8 | TGTGCCAGCAGCTTAATGCGGGGGGCTAATCTCTTCTACGAGCAGTACTTC | CASSLMRGANLFYEQYF
TRBD1 | TRBJ1-1 | - | TRBV29-1 | TGCAGCGTCTTACCCCGGGACAGCACTGAAGCTTTCTTT | CSVLPRDSTEAFF
- | TRBJ1-1 | - | TRBV18 | TGTGCCAGCTCACCTAACAAGATGAACACTGAAGCTTTCTTT | CASSPNKMNTEAFF
- | TRBJ1-5 | - | TRBV6-5 | TGTGCCAGCAGTTTGGGAGCGGGAATTAGCAATCAGCCCCAGCATTTT | CASSLGAGISNQPQHF
TRBD1 | TRBJ2-7 | few | TRBV27 | TGTGCCAGCAGCTTTAGGACAGGGGTTCTGTACGAGCAGTACTTC | CASSFRTGVLYEQYF
- | TRBJ2-7 | - | TRBV7-2 | TGTGCCAGCAGCTTAGATCGAAATAGCGTCTACGAGCAGTACTTC | CASSLDRNSVYEQYF
- | TRBJ1-1 | - | TRBV2 | TGTGCCAGCATTAAAGAGGACGGAGGGCTCACTGAAGCTTTCTTT | CASIKEDGGLTEAFF
- | TRBJ2-7 | - | TRBV3-1/TRBV3-2 | TGTGCCAGCAGCCTCCAAAAGACACGCTACGAGCAGTACTTC | CASSLQKTRYEQYF
- | TRBJ2-7 | - | TRBV11-2 | TGTGCCAGCAGCTTAGATACAGAGTTTCCCCTTTACGAGCAGTACTTC | CASSLDTEFPLYEQYF